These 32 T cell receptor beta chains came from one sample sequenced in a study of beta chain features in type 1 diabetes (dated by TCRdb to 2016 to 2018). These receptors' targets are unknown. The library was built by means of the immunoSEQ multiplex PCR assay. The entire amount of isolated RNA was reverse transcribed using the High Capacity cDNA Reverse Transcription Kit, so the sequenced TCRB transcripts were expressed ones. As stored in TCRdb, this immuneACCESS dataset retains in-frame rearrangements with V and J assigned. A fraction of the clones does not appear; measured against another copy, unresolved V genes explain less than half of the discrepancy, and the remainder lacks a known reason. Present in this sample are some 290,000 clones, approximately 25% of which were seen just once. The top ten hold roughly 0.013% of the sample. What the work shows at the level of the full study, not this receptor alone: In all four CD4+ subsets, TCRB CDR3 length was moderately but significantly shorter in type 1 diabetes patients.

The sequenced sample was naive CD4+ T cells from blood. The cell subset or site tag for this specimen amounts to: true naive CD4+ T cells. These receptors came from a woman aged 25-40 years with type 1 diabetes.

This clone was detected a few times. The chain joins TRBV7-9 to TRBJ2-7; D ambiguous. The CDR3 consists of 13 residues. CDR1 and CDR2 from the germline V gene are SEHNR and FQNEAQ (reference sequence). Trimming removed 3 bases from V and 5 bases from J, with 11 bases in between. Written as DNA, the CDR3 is TGTGCCAGCAGCTTCCTGGGCCGGAACGAGCAGTACTTC. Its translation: CASSFLGRNEQYF. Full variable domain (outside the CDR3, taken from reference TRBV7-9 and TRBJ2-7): DTGVSQNPRHKITKRGQNVTFRCDPISEHNRLYWYRQTLGQGPEFLTYFQNEAQLEKSRLLSDRFSAERPKGSFSTLEIQRTEQGDSAMYLCASSFLGRNEQYFGPGTRLTVT.

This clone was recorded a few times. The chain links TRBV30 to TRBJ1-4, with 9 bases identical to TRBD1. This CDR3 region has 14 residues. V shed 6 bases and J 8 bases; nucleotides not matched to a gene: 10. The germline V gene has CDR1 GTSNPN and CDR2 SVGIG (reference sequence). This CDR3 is CACRVKDRGEKLFF. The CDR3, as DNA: TGTGCCTGCCGAGTGAAGGACAGGGGAGAAAAACTGTTTTTT.

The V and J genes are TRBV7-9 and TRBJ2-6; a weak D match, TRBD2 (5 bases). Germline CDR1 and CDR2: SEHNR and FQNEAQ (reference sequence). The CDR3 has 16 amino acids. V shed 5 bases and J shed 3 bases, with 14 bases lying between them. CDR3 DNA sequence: TGTGCCAGCAGCCGTCCGGGAACGTATGGGGCCAACGTCCTGACTTTC. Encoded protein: CASSRPGTYGANVLTF.

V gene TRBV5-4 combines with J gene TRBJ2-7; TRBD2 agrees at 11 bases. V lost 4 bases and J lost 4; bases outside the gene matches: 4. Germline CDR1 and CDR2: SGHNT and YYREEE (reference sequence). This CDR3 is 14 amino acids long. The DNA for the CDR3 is TGTGCCAGCAGCACGGGACTAGCGGATTACGAGCAGTACTTC. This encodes CASSTGLADYEQYF.

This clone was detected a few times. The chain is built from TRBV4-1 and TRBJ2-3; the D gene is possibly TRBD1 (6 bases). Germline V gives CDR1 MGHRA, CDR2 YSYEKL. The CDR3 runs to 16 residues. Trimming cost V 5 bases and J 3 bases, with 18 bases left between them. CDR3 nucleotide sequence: TGCGCCAGCAGCTCTACTATACACAGGGAAACAGATACGCAGTATTTT. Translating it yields CASSSTIHRETDTQYF.

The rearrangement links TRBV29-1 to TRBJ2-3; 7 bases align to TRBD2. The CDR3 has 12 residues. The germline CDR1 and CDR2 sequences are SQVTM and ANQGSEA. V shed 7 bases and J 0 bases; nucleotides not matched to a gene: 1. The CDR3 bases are TGCAGCGGTAGCGGGAGCACAGATACGCAGTATTTT. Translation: CSGSGSTDTQYF.

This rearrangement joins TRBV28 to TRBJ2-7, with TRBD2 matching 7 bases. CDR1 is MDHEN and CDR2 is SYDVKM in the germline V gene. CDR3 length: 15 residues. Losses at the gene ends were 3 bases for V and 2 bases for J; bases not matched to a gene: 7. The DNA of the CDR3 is TGTGCCAGCAGTTTCAGCGCTAGCGGTACCTACGAGCAGTACTTC. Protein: CASSFSASGTYEQYF. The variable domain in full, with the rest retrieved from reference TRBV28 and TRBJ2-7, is DVKVTQSSRYLVKRTGEKVFLECVQDMDHENMFWYRQDPGLGLRLIYFSYDVKMKEKGDIPEGYSVSREKKERFSLILESASTNQTSMYLCASSFSASGTYEQYFGPGTRLTVT.

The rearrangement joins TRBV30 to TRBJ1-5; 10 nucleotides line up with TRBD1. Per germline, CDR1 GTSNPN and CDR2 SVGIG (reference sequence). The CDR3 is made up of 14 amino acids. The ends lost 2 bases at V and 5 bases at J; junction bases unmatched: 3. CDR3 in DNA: TGTGCCTGGAGTCCCGGGACAGGGGATCAGCCCCAGCATTTT. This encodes CAWSPGTGDQPQHF.

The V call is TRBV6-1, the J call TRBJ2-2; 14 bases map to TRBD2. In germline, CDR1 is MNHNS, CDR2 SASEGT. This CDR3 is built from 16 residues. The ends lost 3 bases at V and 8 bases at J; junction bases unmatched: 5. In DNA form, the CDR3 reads TGTGCCAGCAGTGAGGGACTAGCGGGAGTATCGGGGGAGCTGTTTTTT. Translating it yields CASSEGLAGVSGELFF.

CDR3 nucleotides: TGTGCCAGCAGCCTCCCGGGACTAGACACCGGGGAGCTGTTTTTT. It encodes CASSLPGLDTGELFF. The chain couples TRBV5-4 to TRBJ2-2, with TRBD2 matching 8 bases. Germline assignment: CDR1 SGHNT and CDR2 YYREEE (reference sequence). CDR3 size: 15 residues. Trimming at V came to 4 bases and at J to 3 bases, leaving 5 bases not matched to a gene.

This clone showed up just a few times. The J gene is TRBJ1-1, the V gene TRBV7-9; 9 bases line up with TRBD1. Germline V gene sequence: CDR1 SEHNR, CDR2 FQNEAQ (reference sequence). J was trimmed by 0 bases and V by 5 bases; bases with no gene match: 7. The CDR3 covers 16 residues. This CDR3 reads CASSTPGTGLNTEAFF. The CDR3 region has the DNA TGTGCCAGCAGCACACCGGGGACAGGGTTGAACACTGAAGCTTTCTTT.

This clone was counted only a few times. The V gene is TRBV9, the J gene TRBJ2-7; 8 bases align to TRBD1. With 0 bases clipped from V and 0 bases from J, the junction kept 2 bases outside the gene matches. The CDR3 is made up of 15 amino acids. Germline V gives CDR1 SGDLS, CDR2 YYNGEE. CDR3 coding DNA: TGTGCCAGCAGCGTAGGGACAGGGAGCTCCTACGAGCAGTACTTC. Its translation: CASSVGTGSSYEQYF.

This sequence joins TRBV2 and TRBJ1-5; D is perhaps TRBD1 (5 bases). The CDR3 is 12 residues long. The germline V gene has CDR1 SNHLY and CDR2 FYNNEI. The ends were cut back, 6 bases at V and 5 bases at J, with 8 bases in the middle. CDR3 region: CASSQGHQPQHF. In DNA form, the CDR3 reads TGTGCCAGCAGCCAGGGCCATCAGCCCCAGCATTTT.

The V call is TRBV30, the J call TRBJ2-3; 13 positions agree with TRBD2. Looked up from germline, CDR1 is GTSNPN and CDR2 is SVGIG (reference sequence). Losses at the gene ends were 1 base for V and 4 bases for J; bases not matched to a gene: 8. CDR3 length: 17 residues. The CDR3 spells CAWSASWTSGRADTQYF. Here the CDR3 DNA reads TGTGCCTGGAGTGCAAGTTGGACTAGCGGGAGAGCAGATACGCAGTATTTT.

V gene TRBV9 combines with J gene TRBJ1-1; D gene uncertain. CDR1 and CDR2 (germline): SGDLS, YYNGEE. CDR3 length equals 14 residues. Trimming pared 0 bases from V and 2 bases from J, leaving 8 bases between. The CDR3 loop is CASSVASGNTEAFF. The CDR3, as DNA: TGTGCCAGCAGCGTAGCGTCAGGCAACACTGAAGCTTTCTTT. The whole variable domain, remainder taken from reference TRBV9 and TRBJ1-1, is DSGVTQTPKHLITATGQRVTLRCSPRSGDLSVYWYQQSLDQGLQFLIQYYNGEERAKGNILERFSAQQFPDLHSELNLSSLELGDSALYFCASSVASGNTEAFFGQGTRLTVV.

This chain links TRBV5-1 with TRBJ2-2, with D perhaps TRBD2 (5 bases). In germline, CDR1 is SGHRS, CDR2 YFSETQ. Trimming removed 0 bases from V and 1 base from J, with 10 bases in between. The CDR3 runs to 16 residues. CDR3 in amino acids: CASSLDGVLNTGELFF. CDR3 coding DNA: TGCGCCAGCAGCTTGGACGGGGTCCTGAACACCGGGGAGCTGTTTTTT.

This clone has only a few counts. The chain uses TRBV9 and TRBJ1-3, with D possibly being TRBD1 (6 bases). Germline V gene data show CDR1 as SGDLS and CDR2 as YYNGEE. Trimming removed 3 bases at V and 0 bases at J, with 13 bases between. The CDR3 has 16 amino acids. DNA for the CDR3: TGTGCCAGCAGCGAACACAGGGTGGACTCTGGAAACACCATATATTTT. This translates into CASSEHRVDSGNTIYF.

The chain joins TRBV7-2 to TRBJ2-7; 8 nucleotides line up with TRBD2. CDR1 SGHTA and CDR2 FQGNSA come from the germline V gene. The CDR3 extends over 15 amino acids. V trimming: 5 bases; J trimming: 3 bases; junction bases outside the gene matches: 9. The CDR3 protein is CASSPTSGPYYEQYF. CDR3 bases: TGTGCCAGCAGCCCTACTAGCGGACCATACTACGAGCAGTACTTC.

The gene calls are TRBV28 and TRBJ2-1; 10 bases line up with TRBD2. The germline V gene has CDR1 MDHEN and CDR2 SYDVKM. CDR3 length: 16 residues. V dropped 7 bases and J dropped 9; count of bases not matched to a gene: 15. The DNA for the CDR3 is TGTGCCAGCACTCCCCCTAGCCTAGCGGGAGTGAGTGAGCAGTTCTTC. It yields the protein CASTPPSLAGVSEQFF.

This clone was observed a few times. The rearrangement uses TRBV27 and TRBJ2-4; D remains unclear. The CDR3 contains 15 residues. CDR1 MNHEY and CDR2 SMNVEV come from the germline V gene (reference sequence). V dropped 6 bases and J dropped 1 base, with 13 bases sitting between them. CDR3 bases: TGTGCCAGCAGCCCCGCGAGGTGGGCCAAAAACATTCAGTACTTC. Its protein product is CASSPARWAKNIQYF.

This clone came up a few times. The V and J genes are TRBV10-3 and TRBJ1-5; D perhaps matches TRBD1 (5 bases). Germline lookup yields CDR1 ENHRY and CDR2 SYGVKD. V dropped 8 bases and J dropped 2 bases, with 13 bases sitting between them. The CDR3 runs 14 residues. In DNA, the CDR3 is TGTGCCATCCGTTCCGGGACTGGCAATCAGCCCCAGCATTTT. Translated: CAIRSGTGNQPQHF.

The CDR3 sequence is CASSYLIGTGDGYTF. As DNA, the CDR3 is TGTGCCAGCAGCTATCTTATCGGGACAGGTGATGGCTACACCTTC. The genes are TRBV7-9 and TRBJ1-2, with 8 bases fitting TRBD1. This CDR3 is 15 amino acids long. Germline V gene lookup returns CDR1 SEHNR and CDR2 FQNEAQ (reference sequence). The V gene end was trimmed by 4 bases and the J gene end by 6 bases; junction bases not matched to a gene: 10.

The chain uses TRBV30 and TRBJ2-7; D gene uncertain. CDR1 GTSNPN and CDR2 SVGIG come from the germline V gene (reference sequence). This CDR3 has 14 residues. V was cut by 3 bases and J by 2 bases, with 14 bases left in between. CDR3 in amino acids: CAWRRRLLTYEQYF. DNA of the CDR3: TGTGCCTGGAGGAGAAGACTCCTAACCTACGAGCAGTACTTC.

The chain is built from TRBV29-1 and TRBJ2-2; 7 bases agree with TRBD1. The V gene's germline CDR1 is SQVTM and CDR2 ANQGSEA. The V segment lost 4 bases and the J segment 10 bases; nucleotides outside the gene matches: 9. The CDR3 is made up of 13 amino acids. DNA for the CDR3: TGCAGCGTTGTTGGGACAGTCTATGAGGAGCTGTTTTTT. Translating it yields CSVVGTVYEELFF.

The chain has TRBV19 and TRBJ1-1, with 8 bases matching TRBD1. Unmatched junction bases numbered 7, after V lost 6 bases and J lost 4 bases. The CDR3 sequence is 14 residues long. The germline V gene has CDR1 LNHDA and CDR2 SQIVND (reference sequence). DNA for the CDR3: TGTGCCAGTAGGTCGACAGGGGTTGGCACTGAAGCTTTCTTT. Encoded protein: CASRSTGVGTEAFF.

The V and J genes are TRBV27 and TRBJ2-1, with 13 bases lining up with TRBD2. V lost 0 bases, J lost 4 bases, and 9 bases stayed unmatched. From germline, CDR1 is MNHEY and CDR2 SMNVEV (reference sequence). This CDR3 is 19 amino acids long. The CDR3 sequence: CASSLSRTSGSSWYNEQFF. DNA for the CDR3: TGTGCCAGCAGTTTATCCCGGACTAGCGGGAGTAGTTGGTACAATGAGCAGTTCTTC.

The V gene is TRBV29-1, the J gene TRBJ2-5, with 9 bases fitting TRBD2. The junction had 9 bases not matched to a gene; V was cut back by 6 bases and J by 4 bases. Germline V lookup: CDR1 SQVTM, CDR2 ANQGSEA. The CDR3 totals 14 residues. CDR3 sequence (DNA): TGCAGCGTAGTTAAAAGCGGGAGGATAGAGACCCAGTACTTC. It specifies CSVVKSGRIETQYF.

CDR3 coding DNA: TGCGCCAGCAGCTCCCGGGACATCTCCTACGAGCAGTACTTC. It specifies CASSSRDISYEQYF. This chain links TRBV5-1 with TRBJ2-7; maybe TRBD1 (6 bases). V lost 3 bases and J lost 0, with 10 bases in between. Per germline, CDR1 SGHRS and CDR2 YFSETQ. This CDR3 spans 14 amino acids.

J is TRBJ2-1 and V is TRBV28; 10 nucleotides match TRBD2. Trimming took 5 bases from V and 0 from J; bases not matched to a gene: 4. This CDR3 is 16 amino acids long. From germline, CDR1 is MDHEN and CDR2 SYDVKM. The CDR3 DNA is TGTGCCAGCAGTGGGACTAGCGCCAGCTCCTACAATGAGCAGTTCTTC. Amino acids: CASSGTSASSYNEQFF.

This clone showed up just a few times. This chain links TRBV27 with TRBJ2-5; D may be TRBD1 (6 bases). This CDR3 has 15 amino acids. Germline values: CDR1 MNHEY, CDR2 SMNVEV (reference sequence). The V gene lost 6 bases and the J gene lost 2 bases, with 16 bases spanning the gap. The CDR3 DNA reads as TGTGCCAGCAGCCAAGGGGGAGTGGTGCAAGAGACCCAGTACTTC. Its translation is CASSQGGVVQETQYF.

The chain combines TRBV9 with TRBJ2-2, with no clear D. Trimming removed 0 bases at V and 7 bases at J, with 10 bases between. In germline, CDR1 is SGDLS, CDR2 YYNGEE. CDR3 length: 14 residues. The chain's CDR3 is CASSVEPSFGELFF. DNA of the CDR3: TGTGCCAGCAGCGTAGAACCGAGCTTCGGGGAGCTGTTTTTT.

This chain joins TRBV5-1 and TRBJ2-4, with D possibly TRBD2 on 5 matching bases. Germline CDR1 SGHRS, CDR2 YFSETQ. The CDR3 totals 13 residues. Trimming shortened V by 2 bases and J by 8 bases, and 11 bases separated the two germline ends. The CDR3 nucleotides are TGCGCCAGCAGCTTCACCGTCGGGGACATTCAGTACTTC. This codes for CASSFTVGDIQYF.